These 3 T cell receptor beta chains were sequenced from one sample in a study of blood T cell repertoires in COVID-19. This table comes from immunoSEQ multiplex PCR, and its TCRdb copy is limited to in-frame clones, with some not included. The table has 200,000 to 250,000 clones, around 84% seen once. The sequencing input was peripheral blood. The receptor set was obtained from a man aged 40-50 years with acute or convalescent COVID-19.

This rearrangement joins TRBV5-4 to TRBJ1-2; 10 bases are a match to TRBD1. This CDR3 has 18 residues. The germline V gene encodes CDR1 SGHNT and CDR2 YYREEE (reference sequence). Trimming removed 9 bases from V and 0 bases from J; junction bases left unmatched: 17. Here the CDR3 DNA reads TGTGCCACTCAAATTCCGGGACAGGGGACCGTTTCTAACTATGGCTACACCTTC. This sequence encodes CATQIPGQGTVSNYGYTF.

In nucleotides, the CDR3 is TGCGCCAGCAGTGAGGCGGCCTCTAGTTCGGAAGCTTTCTTT. Its translation is CASSEAASSSEAFF. The chain links TRBV10-1 to TRBJ1-1; D gene uncertain. V gave up 2 bases and J gave up 8 bases, with 15 bases separating them. The CDR3 contains 14 residues. Germline V lookup: CDR1 WNHNN, CDR2 SYGVQD (reference sequence).

The J gene is TRBJ1-3, the V gene TRBV5-8, with D perhaps TRBD1 (5 bases). Trimming removed 4 bases from V and 0 bases from J, with 17 bases in between. CDR1 and CDR2 (germline): SGHTS, YDEGEE. The CDR3 is 17 amino acids. As DNA, the CDR3 is TGTGCCAGCAGCCGACAGAAAAAAGCGTTCTCTGGAAACACCATATATTTT. Its translation is CASSRQKKAFSGNTIYF. Filled out from reference TRBV5-8 and TRBJ1-3, the complete variable domain reads EAGVTQSPTHLIKTRGQQATLRCSPISGHTSVYWYQQALGLGLQFLLWYDEGEERNRGNFPPRFSGRQFPNYSSELNVNALELEDSALYLCASSRQKKAFSGNTIYFGEGSWLTVV.